The 25 T cell receptor beta chains given below trace back to one sample, sequenced in a study of T cell responses to AZD1222 COVID-19 vaccine. Sequencing was performed with immunoSEQ multiplex PCR; in TCRdb, only in-frame clones are kept and a portion is missing. The repertoire has about 180,000 clones, about nine tenths of them found once; the top ten carry approximately 1.5%. Here the sequenced sample was peripheral blood, taken on day 0 of AZD1222 vaccination. The receptors were gathered from an adult in good health.

The V call is TRBV5-1, the J call TRBJ1-1; 9 bases fit TRBD1. There are 16 residues in the CDR3. Looked up from germline, CDR1 is SGHRS and CDR2 is YFSETQ. Trimming took 4 bases from V and 0 from J; bases not matched to a gene: 7. The CDR3 DNA follows: TGCGCCAGCAGCGGTACTGGGACAGGGCTGAACACTGAAGCTTTCTTT. Translation gives CASSGTGTGLNTEAFF. The complete variable domain, with remaining parts taken from reference TRBV5-1 and TRBJ1-1, reads KAGVTQTPRYLIKTRGQQVTLSCSPISGHRSVSWYQQTPGQGLQFLFEYFSETQRNKGNFPGRFSGRQFSNSRSEMNVSTLELGDSALYLCASSGTGTGLNTEAFFGQGTRLTVV.

V gene TRBV27 combines with J gene TRBJ1-5; TRBD1 might be the D (5 bases). The CDR3 is 14 residues long. V was cut by 3 bases and J by 5 bases, with 11 bases left in between. Per germline, CDR1 MNHEY and CDR2 SMNVEV (reference sequence). This chain's CDR3 is CASSLRDGHQPQHF. In DNA form, the CDR3 reads TGTGCCAGCAGTTTGAGGGACGGACATCAGCCCCAGCATTTT.

The rearrangement uses TRBV5-1 and TRBJ2-5, with D perhaps assigned TRBD1 or TRBD2 (5 bases each). The CDR3 covers 15 residues. Trimming pared 1 base from V and 6 bases from J, leaving 16 bases between. In germline, CDR1 is SGHRS, CDR2 YFSETQ. The CDR3 spells CASSLSPQGVQTQYF. In DNA form, the CDR3 reads TGCGCCAGCAGCTTGTCCCCCCAGGGAGTTCAGACCCAGTACTTC.

J is TRBJ1-2 and V is TRBV4-3, with D perhaps TRBD1 (5 bases). V lost 1 base and J 4 bases, leaving 22 bases between the germline ends. The CDR3 contains 18 residues. Germline V gives CDR1 LGHNA, CDR2 YSLEER. The CDR3 loop reads CASSQAQGLGTELYGYTF. Here the CDR3 DNA reads TGCGCCAGCAGCCAAGCTCAGGGCCTGGGCACAGAGCTCTATGGCTACACCTTC.

Regarding this clone: Distinct nucleotide sequences in the sample also encode this CDR3. The genes are TRBV28 and TRBJ1-2; 9 bases are a match to TRBD1. The CDR3 spans 13 residues. The V gene end was trimmed by 2 bases and the J gene end by 8 bases; junction bases not matched to a gene: 3. Germline lookup yields CDR1 MDHEN and CDR2 SYDVKM. The CDR3 DNA reads TGTGCCAGCAGTTTAACAGGGGGCCGGGGCTACACCTTC. Its protein is CASSLTGGRGYTF.

This clone was detected once. This chain uses TRBV7-9 with TRBJ1-4; a possible D gene is TRBD1 (5 bases). V was cut by 5 bases and J by 3 bases, with 13 bases left in between. The CDR3 has 15 residues. CDR1 and CDR2 (germline): SEHNR, FQNEAQ (reference sequence). CDR3 sequence: CASSRTGSSNEKLFF. The CDR3 nucleotides are TGTGCCAGCAGCCGTACAGGATCCTCTAATGAAAAACTGTTTTTT.

The CDR3 sequence: CSVVGWTTGEAFF. Here the CDR3 DNA reads TGCAGCGTTGTAGGATGGACTACAGGAGAAGCTTTCTTT. V and J are TRBV29-1 and TRBJ1-1, with TRBD1 as a possible D gene (5 bases). Germline values: CDR1 SQVTM, CDR2 ANQGSEA. The CDR3 has 13 residues. Trimming removed 4 bases at V and 8 bases at J, with 17 bases between. Full variable domain (outside the CDR3, taken from reference TRBV29-1 and TRBJ1-1): SAVISQKPSRDICQRGTSLTIQCQVDSQVTMMFWYRQQPGQSLTLIATANQGSEATYESGFVIDKFPISRPNLTFSTLTVSNMSPEDSSIYLCSVVGWTTGEAFFGQGTRLTVV.

The chain couples TRBV19 to TRBJ1-4, with 7 bases aligning to TRBD1. This CDR3 contains 14 residues. V lost 6 bases to trimming and J lost 7 bases; unmatched junction nucleotides: 8. In germline, CDR1 is LNHDA, CDR2 SQIVND (reference sequence). DNA for the CDR3: TGTGCCAGTAGGAACAGGGGATTGTTTGAAAAACTGTTTTTT. Protein product: CASRNRGLFEKLFF.

The chain is built from TRBV7-2 and TRBJ2-3, with D possibly TRBD1 on 6 matching bases. The CDR3 consists of 15 residues. CDR1 SGHTA and CDR2 FQGNSA come from the germline V gene. Trimming stripped 2 bases from V and 1 base from J, with 10 bases between. Here the CDR3 DNA reads TGTGCCAGCAGCTTACAGGGGACCCGCACAGATACGCAGTATTTT. It yields the protein CASSLQGTRTDTQYF.

The chain is built from TRBV10-3 and TRBJ1-2; D uncertain. Germline V gene lookup returns CDR1 ENHRY and CDR2 SYGVKD. The length of the CDR3 is 15 residues. V gave up 2 bases and J gave up 7 bases, with 17 bases separating them. The CDR3 nucleotides are TGTGCCATCAGTGAGGCTGGGCAAGATGGCGGTGGCTACACCTTC. As protein: CAISEAGQDGGGYTF.

This clone showed up just a few times. The genes are TRBV25-1 and TRBJ2-7; tentative D call: TRBD2 (5 bases). V was trimmed by 5 bases and J by 0 bases, leaving 14 bases between them. The CDR3 is made up of 15 amino acids. Germline-derived CDR1 and CDR2 are MGHDK and SYGVNS. CDR3 in DNA: TGTGCCAGCAGTCCCCTGAACCGGGGCTCCTACGAGCAGTACTTC. Protein product: CASSPLNRGSYEQYF.

As DNA, the CDR3 is TGTGCCAGCAGTTACCCCGGGAACACTGAAGCTTTCTTT. Residues: CASSYPGNTEAFF. The chain links TRBV6-2 or TRBV6-3 to TRBJ1-1; D is unclear. Per germline, CDR1 MNHEY and CDR2 SVGEGT. With 2 bases removed from V and 1 base from J, the gap between germline ends came to 5 bases. This CDR3 is built from 13 residues.

The V call is TRBV13, the J call TRBJ1-1; D not certain. V lost 1 base and J 0 bases, leaving 9 bases between the germline ends. Germline values: CDR1 PRHDT, CDR2 FYEKMQ (reference sequence). The CDR3 consists of 15 residues. The CDR3 loop is CASSLEGPMNTEAFF. The CDR3 DNA sequence: TGTGCCAGCAGCTTAGAGGGCCCTATGAACACTGAAGCTTTCTTT.

The gene calls are TRBV29-1 and TRBJ1-6; 7 positions match TRBD1. The V segment lost 5 bases and the J segment 7 bases; nucleotides outside the gene matches: 8. The CDR3 totals 14 residues. Germline V lookup: CDR1 SQVTM, CDR2 ANQGSEA. CDR3 amino acids: CSVSGQDMNSPLHF. The CDR3, as DNA: TGCAGCGTTTCCGGACAGGATATGAATTCACCCCTCCACTTT. Complete variable domain (other parts from reference TRBV29-1 and TRBJ1-6): SAVISQKPSRDICQRGTSLTIQCQVDSQVTMMFWYRQQPGQSLTLIATANQGSEATYESGFVIDKFPISRPNLTFSTLTVSNMSPEDSSIYLCSVSGQDMNSPLHFGNGTRLTVT.

J is TRBJ2-1 and V is TRBV4-1; tentatively, D is TRBD2 (6 bases). Trimming left V 1 base short and J 3 bases short, with 13 bases between. This CDR3 is 16 amino acids long. CDR1 is MGHRA, CDR2 YSYEKL, per germline. The CDR3 bases are TGCGCCAGCAGCCAAGGGTACGGGGGACGCTACAATGAGCAGTTCTTC. Translating gives CASSQGYGGRYNEQFF.

The chain joins TRBV6-6 to TRBJ1-5; no firm D call. This CDR3 region has 13 residues. Trimming removed 8 bases from V and 2 bases from J, with 10 bases in between. Per germline, CDR1 MNHNY and CDR2 SVGAGI (reference sequence). The CDR3 is CASGIRGNQPQHF. CDR3 DNA sequence: TGTGCCAGCGGTATCCGGGGCAATCAGCCCCAGCATTTT.

The rearrangement links TRBV18 to TRBJ1-6; D gene ambiguous. This CDR3 spans 13 amino acids. In germline, CDR1 is KGHSH, CDR2 LQKENI. V dropped 7 bases and J dropped 7 bases, with 11 bases sitting between them. CDR3 sequence reads: CASLDFLNSPLHF. The CDR3 nucleotides are TGTGCCAGCTTAGATTTTTTAAATTCACCCCTCCACTTT.

This rearrangement joins TRBV30 to TRBJ1-6, with D possibly TRBD1 on 6 matching bases. Germline V CDR1 and CDR2: GTSNPN, SVGIG (reference sequence). Trimming shortened V by 0 bases and J by 6 bases, and 6 bases separated the two germline ends. CDR3 length: 13 amino acids. CDR3 loop: CAWSVQGNSPLHF. The CDR3 DNA is TGTGCCTGGAGTGTACAGGGTAATTCACCCCTCCACTTT.

CDR3 sequence: CASSSASTADTQYF. The CDR3, as DNA: TGTGCCAGCAGCTCAGCGTCCACGGCAGATACGCAGTATTTT. V usage is TRBV7-9 and J usage is TRBJ2-3; D gene unclear. V was clipped by 4 bases and J by 4 bases, with 12 bases between them. Looked up from germline, CDR1 is SEHNR and CDR2 is FQNEAQ (reference sequence). The CDR3 has 14 amino acids.

The rearrangement links TRBV10-1 to TRBJ1-5; D uncertain. The CDR3 is 14 residues long. V dropped 3 bases and J dropped 7 bases, with 13 bases sitting between them. CDR1 WNHNN and CDR2 SYGVQD come from the germline V gene (reference sequence). As DNA, the CDR3 is TGCGCCAGCAGTGAATCACCGGGAGAACAGCCCCAGCATTTT. This encodes CASSESPGEQPQHF.

The chain combines TRBV5-1 with TRBJ2-7, with 7 bases that match TRBD1. There are 16 residues in the CDR3. V shed 5 bases, J shed 2 bases, and the junction held 13 bases outside the gene matches. Germline CDR1 SGHRS, CDR2 YFSETQ. CDR3 sequence (DNA): TGCGCCAGCAGTAGTGGACAGGCCGCTTTTCCCTACGAGCAGTACTTC. Protein: CASSSGQAAFPYEQYF.

The CDR3: CASSLAGTSGTDTQYF. As DNA, the CDR3 is TGTGCCAGCAGCTTAGCCGGGACTAGCGGCACAGATACGCAGTATTTT. The chain employs TRBV7-2 and TRBJ2-3, with TRBD2 identical over 10 bases. The germline CDR1 and CDR2 sequences are SGHTA and FQGNSA. This CDR3 has 16 amino acids. Trimming took 0 bases from V and 1 from J; bases not matched to a gene: 1.

The chain is built from TRBV12-3 or TRBV12-4 and TRBJ1-6, with D possibly matching TRBD1 (5 bases). V lost 3 bases and J 5 bases, leaving 5 bases between the germline ends. CDR3 length: 13 amino acids. The CDR3 loop is CASSFRDNSPLHF. CDR3 bases: TGTGCCAGCAGTTTCAGGGATAATTCACCCCTCCACTTT.

J is TRBJ2-3 and V is TRBV11-2; D is perhaps TRBD1 (6 bases). Per the germline V gene, CDR1 is SGHAT and CDR2 is FQNNGV. CDR3 length: 18 residues. Trimming removed 3 bases at V and 2 bases at J, with 21 bases between. CDR3 loop: CASSLGQGRGDHTDTQYF. CDR3 nucleotide sequence: TGTGCCAGCAGCTTGGGCCAGGGCAGGGGTGATCACACAGATACGCAGTATTTT.

The genes are TRBV4-3 and TRBJ1-1; D unresolved. The germline V gene encodes CDR1 LGHNA and CDR2 YSLEER. This CDR3 has 14 residues. V was shortened by 1 base and J by 2 bases, with 8 bases between the two germline ends. CDR3 in DNA: TGCGCCAGCAGCCAAGTATGGGAAAACACTGAAGCTTTCTTT. The encoded protein is CASSQVWENTEAFF.